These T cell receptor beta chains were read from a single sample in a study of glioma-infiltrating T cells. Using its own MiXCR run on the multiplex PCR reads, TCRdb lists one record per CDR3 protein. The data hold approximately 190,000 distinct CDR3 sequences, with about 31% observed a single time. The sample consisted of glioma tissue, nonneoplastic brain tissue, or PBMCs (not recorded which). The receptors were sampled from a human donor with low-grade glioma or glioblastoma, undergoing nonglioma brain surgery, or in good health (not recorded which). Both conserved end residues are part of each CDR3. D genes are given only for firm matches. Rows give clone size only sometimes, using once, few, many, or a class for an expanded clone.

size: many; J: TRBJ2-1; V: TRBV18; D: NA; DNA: TGTGCCAGCTCACCACTGGGGGTAGTGAATGAGCAGTTCTTC; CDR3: CASSPLGVVNEQFF
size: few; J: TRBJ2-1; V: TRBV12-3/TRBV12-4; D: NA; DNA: TGTGCCAGCAATTACATCAATGAGCAGTTCTTC; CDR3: CASNYINEQFF
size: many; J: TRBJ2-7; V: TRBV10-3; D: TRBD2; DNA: TGTGCCATCGGGGCGAGCGGGGGCTCCTACGAGCAGTACTTC; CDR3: CAIGASGGSYEQYF
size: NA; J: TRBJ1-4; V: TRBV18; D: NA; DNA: TGTGCCAGTAGTATCGGGGATGGAAAACTGTTTTTT; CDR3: CASSIGDGKLFF
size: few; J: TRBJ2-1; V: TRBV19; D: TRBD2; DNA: TGTGCCAGTACCAGGGGACCAGCGGGGGCATACAATGAGCAGTTCTTC; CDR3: CASTRGPAGAYNEQFF
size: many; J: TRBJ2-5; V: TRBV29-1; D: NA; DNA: TGCAGCGGACTCCAAGAGACCCAGTACTTC; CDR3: CSGLQETQYF
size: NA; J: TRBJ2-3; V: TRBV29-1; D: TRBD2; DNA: TGCAGCGTTGAATCTTACTCGCCGGGACTAGGACCAGATACGCAGTATTTT; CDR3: CSVESYSPGLGPDTQYF
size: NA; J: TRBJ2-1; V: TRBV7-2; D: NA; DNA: TGTGCCAGCAGCTTAGGGGCGACCTACAATGAGCAGTTCTTC; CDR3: CASSLGATYNEQFF
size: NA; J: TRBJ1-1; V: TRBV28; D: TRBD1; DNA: TGTGTCCTATCGACAGGGGACGACACTAAAGCTTTCTTT; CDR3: CVLSTGDDTKAFF
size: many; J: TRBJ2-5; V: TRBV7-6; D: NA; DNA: TGTGCCAGCAGCTTCGGCCGGGATTACCAAGAGACCCAGTACTTC; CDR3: CASSFGRDYQETQYF
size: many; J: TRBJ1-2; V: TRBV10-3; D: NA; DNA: TGTGCCACCAGGGGAGTGGTCAACTATGGCTACACCTTC; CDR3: CATRGVVNYGYTF
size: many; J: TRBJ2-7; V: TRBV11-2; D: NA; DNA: TGTGCCAGCAGCCCAATCCGCGACTACGAGCAGTACTTC; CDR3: CASSPIRDYEQYF
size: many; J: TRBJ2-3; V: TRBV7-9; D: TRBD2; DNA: TGTGCCAGCAGCGATATAGCGGGCCTAAGCACAGATACGCAGTATTTT; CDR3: CASSDIAGLSTDTQYF
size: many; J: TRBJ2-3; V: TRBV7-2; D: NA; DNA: TGTGCCAGCAGCCCAAGGAGACGAGATACGCAGTATTTT; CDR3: CASSPRRRDTQYF
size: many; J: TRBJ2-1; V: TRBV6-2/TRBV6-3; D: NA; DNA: TGTGCCAGCAGTCTGTTAGGGTGGCAGTTCTTC; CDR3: CASSLLGWQFF
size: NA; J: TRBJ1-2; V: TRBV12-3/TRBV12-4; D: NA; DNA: TGTGCCAGCAGTTCAGAGTTCATCCAGGGTGGCGGCTACACCTTC; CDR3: CASSSEFIQGGGYTF
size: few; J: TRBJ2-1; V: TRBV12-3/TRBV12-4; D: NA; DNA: TGTGCCAGCAGTTTAGGCCTAGGAGCCCTGTTCTTC; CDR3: CASSLGLGALFF
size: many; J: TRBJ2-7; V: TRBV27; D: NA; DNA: TGTGCCAGCAGTTTATTCTCCAGGCCGACCTACGAGCAGTACTTC; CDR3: CASSLFSRPTYEQYF
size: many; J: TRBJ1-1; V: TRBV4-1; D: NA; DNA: TGCGCCAGCAGCCCTGGGGGGGGTGGGTTGAACACTGAAGCTTTCTTT; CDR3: CASSPGGGGLNTEAFF
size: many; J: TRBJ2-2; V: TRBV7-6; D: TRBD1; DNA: TGTGCCAGCAGCGCACAGGGGGCCACGACCGGGGAGCTGTTTTTT; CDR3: CASSAQGATTGELFF
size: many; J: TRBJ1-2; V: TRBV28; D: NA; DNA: TGTGCCAGCAGTTTCGCTAGCTATGGCTACACCTTC; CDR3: CASSFASYGYTF
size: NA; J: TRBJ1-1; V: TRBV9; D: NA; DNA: TGTGCCAGCAGCGTAGTGGGTTTGGACGCTGAAGCTTTCTTT; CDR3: CASSVVGLDAEAFF
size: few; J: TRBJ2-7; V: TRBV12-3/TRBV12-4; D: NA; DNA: TGTGCCAGCAGCCTAAACGGAGTCTACGAGCAGTACTTC; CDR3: CASSLNGVYEQYF
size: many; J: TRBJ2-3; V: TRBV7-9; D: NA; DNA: TGTGCCAGCAGCCCAGGCCCAGATACGCAGTATTTT; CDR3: CASSPGPDTQYF
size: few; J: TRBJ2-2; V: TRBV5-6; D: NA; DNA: TGTGCCAGCAGCGATACACTTTCAACCGGGGAGCTGTTTTTT; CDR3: CASSDTLSTGELFF
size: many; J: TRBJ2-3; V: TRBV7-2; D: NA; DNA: TGTGCCAGCAGCTTTGGAGGGTATTCAGATACGCAGTATTTT; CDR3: CASSFGGYSDTQYF
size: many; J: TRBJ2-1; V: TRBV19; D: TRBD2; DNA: TGTGCCAGTAGTCGGACTAGCGGGAGCTCCTACAATGAGCAGTTCTTC; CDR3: CASSRTSGSSYNEQFF
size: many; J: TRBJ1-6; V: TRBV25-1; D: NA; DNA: TGTGCCAGCACCCCATCGGGGAATTCACCCCTCCACTTT; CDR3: CASTPSGNSPLHF
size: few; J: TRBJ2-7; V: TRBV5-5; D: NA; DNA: TGTGCCAGCAGCTTGCAGGGGGGGGACAACGAGCAGTACTTC; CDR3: CASSLQGGDNEQYF
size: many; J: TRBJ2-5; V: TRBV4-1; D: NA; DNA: TGCGCCAGCAGCCAAGGGGGAGAGACCCAGTACTTC; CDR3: CASSQGGETQYF
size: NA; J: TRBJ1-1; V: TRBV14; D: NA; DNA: TGTGCCAGCAGCCAAGAAAAGGGGAGAAGGAACATTCGGAACACTGAAGCTTTCTTT; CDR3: CASSQEKGRRNIRNTEAFF
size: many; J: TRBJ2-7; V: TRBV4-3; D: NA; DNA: TGCGCCAGCAGCCAAACAGTATCCTACGAGCAGTACTTC; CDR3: CASSQTVSYEQYF